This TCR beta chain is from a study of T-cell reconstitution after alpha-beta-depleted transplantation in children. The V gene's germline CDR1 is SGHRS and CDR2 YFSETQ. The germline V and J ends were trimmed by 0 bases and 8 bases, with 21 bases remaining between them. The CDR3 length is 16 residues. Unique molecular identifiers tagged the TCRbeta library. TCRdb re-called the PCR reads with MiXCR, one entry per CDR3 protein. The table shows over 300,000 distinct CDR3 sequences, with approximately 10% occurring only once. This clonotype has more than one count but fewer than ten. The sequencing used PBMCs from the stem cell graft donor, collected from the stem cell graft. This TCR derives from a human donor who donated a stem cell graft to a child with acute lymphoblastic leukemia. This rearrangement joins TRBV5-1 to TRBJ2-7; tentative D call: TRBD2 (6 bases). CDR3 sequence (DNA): TGCGCCAGCAGCTTGGGCCCAGTGGGGTCCGGGAGAAAGCAGTACTTC. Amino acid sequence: CASSLGPVGSGRKQYF.